The present entry profiles one T cell receptor (beta chain) with its context. The antigen is undetermined. The CDR3 does not end in the conserved phenylalanine or tryptophan, so this is likely a read error. The limits of the CDR3 on the DNA are not certain, so only TCRdb's listed CDR3 is given. The authors enrolled newly diagnosed hyperthyroidism patients aged 18 to 65 with under 2 months' duration. Uncontrolled infections, pregnancy, lactation or other autoimmune diseases led to patient exclusion. This specimen comes from a study of Graves' ophthalmopathy and Graves' hyperthyroidism. Researchers took RNA transcripts and amplified TCR beta CDR3 regions from them. Second-round multiplex PCR came after a first-round RT-PCR that employed HTBI primers. TCRdb processed the multiplex PCR reads anew with MiXCR; each CDR3 protein has one entry. In the table there are fewer than 650,000 distinct CDR3 sequences, around a fifth of which are singletons.

The CDR3 has 17 residues if both end residues are counted. The germline CDR1 and CDR2 sequences are MNHEY and SVGAGI. Findings of the study overall: Detection in blood was also observed for most expanded thyroid clonotypes above 0.001 frequency.

The sequenced sample consisted of peripheral blood. The chain combines TRBV6-5 with TRBJ1-5. The TCR originated in a woman aged 18-30 years with stable Graves' hyperthyroidism. Some clones in this sample may be carry-over from other donors' samples. Here the CDR3 reads CASSYRATVDSNQPQQL.